This T cell receptor (beta chain) appears in the sequencing data of a study of cytomegalovirus exposure and HLA in healthy donors. Study context: From donors who were HLA-typed, an early data release held approximately 91 million unique TCRs.

The CDR3 spans 15 residues. Germline CDR1 reads MNHEY; CDR2 reads SMNVEV (reference sequence). With V trimmed by 6 bases and J by 8 bases, 12 bases remained unmatched. Amplification used 60 Vbeta primers and 13 Jbeta primers. Data came from immunoSEQ multiplex PCR; TCRdb stores just in-frame clones and leaves some out. This sample carries roughly 130,000 clones, roughly 80% of them seen once, and the ten largest clones take approximately 10%. The rearrangement joins TRBV27 to TRBJ1-2; the match to TRBD1 covers 10 bases. The clonotype was recovered from a woman aged 50 to 60 in good health and CMV-seropositive. The sample was PBMCs. The CDR3 DNA reads TGTGCCAGCAGGACCCCGGGACAGGGGACGGGGGGCTACACCTTC. It encodes CASRTPGQGTGGYTF.